Included here is one TCR beta chain sequence, with context. Its antigen is unidentified. The source of the sample is a study of PD-1 blockade in classical Hodgkin lymphoma. Whole-study findings and limits: Complete responders possessed baseline diversity comparable to newly diagnosed patients.

The germline V gene has CDR1 MNHEY and CDR2 SVGAGI. This CDR3 has 15 residues. Trimming left V 6 bases short and J 1 base short, with 16 bases between. Profiled with immunoSEQ multiplex PCR; TCRdb holds only in-frame clones, not every one. The profile shows 45,000 to 50,000 clones, over 70% of them singletons. In every patient, relapse followed autologous stem cell transplantation, while exposure to brentuximab vedotin differed. This receptor was obtained from a human donor with classical Hodgkin lymphoma. Sequenced here: peripheral blood mononuclear cells (PBMCs), sampled before the second cycle of nivolumab. V usage is TRBV6-5 and J usage is TRBJ2-7; D is perhaps TRBD1 (7 bases). The chain's CDR3 is CASSSGGTLSYEQYF. CDR3 in DNA: TGTGCCAGCAGCTCAGGGGGGACGCTTTCCTACGAGCAGTACTTC.